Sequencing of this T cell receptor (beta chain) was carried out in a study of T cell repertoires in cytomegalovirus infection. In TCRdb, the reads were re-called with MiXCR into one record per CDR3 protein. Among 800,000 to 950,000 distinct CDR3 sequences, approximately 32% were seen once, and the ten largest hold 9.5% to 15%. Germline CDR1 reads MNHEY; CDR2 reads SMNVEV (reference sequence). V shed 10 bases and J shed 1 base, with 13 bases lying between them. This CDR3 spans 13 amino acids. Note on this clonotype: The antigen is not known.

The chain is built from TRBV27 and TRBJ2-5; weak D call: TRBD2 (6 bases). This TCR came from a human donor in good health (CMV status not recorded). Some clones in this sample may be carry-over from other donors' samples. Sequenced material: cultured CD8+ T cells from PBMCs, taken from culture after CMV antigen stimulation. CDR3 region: CANGRGTQETQYF. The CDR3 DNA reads TGTGCCAACGGCCGGGGGACCCAAGAGACCCAGTACTTC.